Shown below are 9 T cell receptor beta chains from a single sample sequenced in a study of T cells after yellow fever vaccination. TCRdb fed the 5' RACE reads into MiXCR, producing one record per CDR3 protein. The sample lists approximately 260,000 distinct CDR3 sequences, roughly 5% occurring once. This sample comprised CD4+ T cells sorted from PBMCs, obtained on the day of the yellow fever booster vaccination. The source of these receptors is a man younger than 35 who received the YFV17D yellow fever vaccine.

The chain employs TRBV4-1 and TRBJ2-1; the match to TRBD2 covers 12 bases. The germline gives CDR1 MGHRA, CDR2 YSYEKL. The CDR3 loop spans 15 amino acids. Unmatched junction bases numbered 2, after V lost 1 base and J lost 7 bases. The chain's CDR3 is CASSQGLAGGNEQFF. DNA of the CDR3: TGCGCCAGCAGCCAAGGGCTAGCGGGGGGGAATGAGCAGTTCTTC.

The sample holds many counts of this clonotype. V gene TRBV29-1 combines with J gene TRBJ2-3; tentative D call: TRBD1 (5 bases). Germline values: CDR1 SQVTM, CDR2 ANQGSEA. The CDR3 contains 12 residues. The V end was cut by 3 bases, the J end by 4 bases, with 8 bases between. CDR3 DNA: TGCAGCGTTGATAGGGGCTCAGATACGCAGTATTTT. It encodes CSVDRGSDTQYF.

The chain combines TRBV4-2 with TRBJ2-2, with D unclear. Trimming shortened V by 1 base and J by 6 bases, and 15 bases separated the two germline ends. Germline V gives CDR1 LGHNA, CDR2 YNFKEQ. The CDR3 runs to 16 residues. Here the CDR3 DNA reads TGTGCCAGCAGCCAAGGGGCGTGGACCCCGGCCGGGGAGCTGTTTTTT. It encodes CASSQGAWTPAGELFF.

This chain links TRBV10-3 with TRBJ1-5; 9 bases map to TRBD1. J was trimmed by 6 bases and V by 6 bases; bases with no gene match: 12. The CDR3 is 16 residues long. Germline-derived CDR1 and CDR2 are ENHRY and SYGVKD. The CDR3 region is CAISPQGASAGQPQHF. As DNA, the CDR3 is TGTGCCATCAGCCCACAGGGGGCTTCAGCGGGTCAGCCCCAGCATTTT.

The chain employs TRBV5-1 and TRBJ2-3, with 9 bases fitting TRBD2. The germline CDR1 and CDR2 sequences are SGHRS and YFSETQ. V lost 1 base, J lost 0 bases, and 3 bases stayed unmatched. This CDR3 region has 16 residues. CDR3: CASSLRLAGSTDTQYF. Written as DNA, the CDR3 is TGCGCCAGCAGCTTGCGGCTAGCGGGGAGCACAGATACGCAGTATTTT. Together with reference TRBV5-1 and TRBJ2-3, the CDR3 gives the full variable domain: KAGVTQTPRYLIKTRGQQVTLSCSPISGHRSVSWYQQTPGQGLQFLFEYFSETQRNKGNFPGRFSGRQFSNSRSEMNVSTLELGDSALYLCASSLRLAGSTDTQYFGPGTRLTVL.

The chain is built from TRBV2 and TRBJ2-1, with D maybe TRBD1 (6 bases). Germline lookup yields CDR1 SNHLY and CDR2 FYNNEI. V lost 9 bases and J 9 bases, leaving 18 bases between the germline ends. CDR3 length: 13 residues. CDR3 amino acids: CASFRDIDSEQFF. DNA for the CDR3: TGTGCCAGTTTTAGGGACATCGATTCTGAGCAGTTCTTC.

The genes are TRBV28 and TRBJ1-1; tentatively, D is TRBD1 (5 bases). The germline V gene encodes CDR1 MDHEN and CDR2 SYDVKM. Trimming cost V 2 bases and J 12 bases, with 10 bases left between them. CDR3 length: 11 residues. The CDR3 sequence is CASSLRGSTFF. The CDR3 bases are TGTGCCAGCAGTTTAAGGGGTTCTACTTTCTTT.

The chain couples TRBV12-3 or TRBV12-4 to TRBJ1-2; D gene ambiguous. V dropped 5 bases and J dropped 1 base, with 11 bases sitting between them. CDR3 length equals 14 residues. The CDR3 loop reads CASSPYWDNYGYTF. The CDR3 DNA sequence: TGTGCCAGCAGTCCGTATTGGGATAACTATGGCTACACCTTC.

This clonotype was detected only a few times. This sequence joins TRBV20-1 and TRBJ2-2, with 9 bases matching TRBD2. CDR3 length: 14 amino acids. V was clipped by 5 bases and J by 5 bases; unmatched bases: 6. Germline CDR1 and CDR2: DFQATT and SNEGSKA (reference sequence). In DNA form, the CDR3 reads TGCAGTGCTCCTAGCGGGGTAGCGACCGGGGAGCTGTTTTTT. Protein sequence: CSAPSGVATGELFF.